This T cell receptor (beta chain) is from a study of beta chain features in type 1 diabetes. The overall study: Examination of sorted cells across all samples involved over 85,000,000 cells. Study observations and caveats: HLA influence on TCRB rearrangement stayed unresolved here. All four CD4+ subsets from Type 1 diabetes patients carried moderately but significantly shorter TCRB CDR3s.

The sequenced template was cDNA made from the entire isolated RNA. TCRdb's copy holds only in-frame clones and misses some; the assay was immunoSEQ multiplex PCR. Counted here are some 700,000 clones, 10% to 15% occurring once; the ten biggest clones make up approximately 0.021%. This CDR3 comprises 14 residues. V was clipped by 2 bases and J by 2 bases, with 9 bases between them. The germline V gene has CDR1 MNHEY and CDR2 SVGAGI. Notes on this clone: The antigen remains unidentified.

This TCR derives from a man younger than 35 with type 1 diabetes. Sequencing was carried out using naive CD4+ T cells from blood. The chain joins TRBV6-5 to TRBJ1-2; TRBD1 is a possible D gene (6 bases). CDR3 amino acids: CASSYLTGNYGYTF. As DNA, the CDR3 is TGTGCCAGCAGTTACCTGACAGGCAACTATGGCTACACCTTC.